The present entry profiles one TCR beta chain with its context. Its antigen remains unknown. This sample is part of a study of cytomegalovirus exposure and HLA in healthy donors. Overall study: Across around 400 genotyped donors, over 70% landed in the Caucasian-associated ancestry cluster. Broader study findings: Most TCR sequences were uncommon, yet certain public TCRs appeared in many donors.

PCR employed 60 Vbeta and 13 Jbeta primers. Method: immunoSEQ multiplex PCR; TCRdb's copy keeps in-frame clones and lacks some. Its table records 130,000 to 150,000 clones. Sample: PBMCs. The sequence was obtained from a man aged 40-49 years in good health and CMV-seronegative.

The CDR3 nucleotides read TGTGCCAGCTCACCTTGGAGGGAGCCTCTCAACACTGAAGCTTTCTTT. Translated: CASSPWREPLNTEAFF. V is TRBV18 and J is TRBJ1-1; D is ambiguous. Per germline, CDR1 KGHSH and CDR2 LQKENI. The CDR3 totals 16 residues. Trimming stripped 3 bases from V and 2 bases from J, with 16 bases between.